Listed here are 21 T cell receptor beta chains from one sample, sequenced in a study of beta chain features in type 1 diabetes. What was sequenced were expressed TCRB transcripts, since all of the isolated RNA had been reverse transcribed. Profiling relied on immunoSEQ multiplex PCR, and the TCRdb table lists in-frame clones only, not all of them. The sample yields fewer than 900,000 clones, 15% to 20% seen once. The specimen sequenced was naive CD4+ T cells from blood. The receptors were gathered from a woman younger than 30 in good health.

The chain carries TRBV5-6 and TRBJ2-2, with D hard to call. Between the trimmed V and J ends, which lost 0 bases and 0 bases, there was a span of 3 bases. CDR3 length: 14 amino acids. Germline lookup yields CDR1 SGHDT and CDR2 YYEEEE. The CDR3 nucleotides are TGTGCCAGCAGCTTGGTTTCGAACACCGGGGAGCTGTTTTTT. It encodes CASSLVSNTGELFF. Full variable domain (rest looked up from reference TRBV5-6 and TRBJ2-2): DAGVTQSPTHLIKTRGQQVTLRCSPKSGHDTVSWYQQALGQGPQFIFQYYEEEERQRGNFPDRFSGHQFPNYSSELNVNALLLGDSALYLCASSLVSNTGELFFGEGSRLTVL.

This clone was seen once. This chain connects TRBV6-5 to TRBJ2-7; 12 positions match TRBD1. Germline CDR1 reads MNHEY; CDR2 reads SVGAGI. Losses at the gene ends were 6 bases for V and 0 bases for J; bases not matched to a gene: 3. The CDR3 has 15 residues. CDR3: CASSRGQGASYEQYF. The DNA of the CDR3 is TGTGCCAGCAGCCGGGGACAGGGGGCCTCCTACGAGCAGTACTTC.

This chain connects TRBV7-2 to TRBJ2-7, with 8 bases matching TRBD1. CDR3 length equals 13 residues. V lost 5 bases, J lost 4 bases, and 4 bases stayed unmatched. Germline CDR1 and CDR2: SGHTA and FQGNSA. CDR3 protein: CASSRGQAYEQYF. DNA for the CDR3: TGTGCCAGCAGCCGGGGACAGGCTTACGAGCAGTACTTC.

The chain joins TRBV5-4 to TRBJ2-7; TRBD1 is a possible D gene (6 bases). The length of the CDR3 is 13 residues. Germline V gene sequence: CDR1 SGHNT, CDR2 YYREEE (reference sequence). V lost 1 base and J lost 7, with 12 bases in between. For the CDR3, the DNA is TGTGCCAGCAGCTTGAGAGGGGGATCGGAGCAGTACTTC. Translation gives CASSLRGGSEQYF.

This clone appeared a few times. The chain has TRBV28 and TRBJ2-1; D gene ambiguous. Between the trimmed V and J ends, which lost 4 bases and 8 bases, there was a span of 12 bases. This CDR3 has 13 amino acids. Germline CDR1 reads MDHEN; CDR2 reads SYDVKM. CDR3 in amino acids: CASSSSDRYEQFF. The DNA of the CDR3 is TGTGCCAGCAGTTCCTCGGACCGTTATGAGCAGTTCTTC.

V is TRBV6-6 and J is TRBJ2-7; 10 bases line up with TRBD2. CDR3 length equals 15 residues. With 7 bases clipped from V and 1 base from J, the junction kept 7 bases outside the gene matches. The germline V gene encodes CDR1 MNHNY and CDR2 SVGAGI (reference sequence). CDR3 sequence (DNA): TGTGCCAGCACCCCCGGACTAGCGGCGTCCTACGAGCAGTACTTC. It specifies CASTPGLAASYEQYF.

The V and J genes are TRBV7-8 and TRBJ1-5; D unresolved. Looked up from germline, CDR1 is SGHVS and CDR2 is FQNEAQ. Between the trimmed V and J ends, which lost 2 bases and 4 bases, there was a span of 21 bases. This CDR3 has 18 amino acids. The CDR3 region is CASSLRATMERVNQPQHF. The CDR3 nucleotides are TGTGCCAGCAGCTTACGAGCGACGATGGAAAGAGTAAATCAGCCCCAGCATTTT.

A few counts support this clone. The J gene is TRBJ2-5, the V gene TRBV5-1; D is undetermined. The germline CDR1 and CDR2 sequences are SGHRS and YFSETQ. The CDR3 loop spans 13 amino acids. Trimming pared 4 bases from V and 1 base from J, leaving 8 bases between. The CDR3 bases are TGCGCCAGCAGCCTGCACCTCCAAGAGACCCAGTACTTC. Translation gives CASSLHLQETQYF.

The V call is TRBV15, the J call TRBJ2-1; 10 bases match TRBD2. CDR3 length: 17 amino acids. After removal of 0 bases from V and 7 bases from J, the junction contained 9 bases not matched to a gene. Germline V gives CDR1 LNHNV, CDR2 YYDKDF (reference sequence). In DNA form, the CDR3 reads TGTGCCACCAGCAGAGATCAGGTGCTAGCGGGAGTGAATGAGCAGTTCTTC. Protein sequence: CATSRDQVLAGVNEQFF. The full variable domain, with the rest looked up from reference TRBV15 and TRBJ2-1, is DAMVIQNPRYQVTQFGKPVTLSCSQTLNHNVMYWYQQKSSQAPKLLFHYYDKDFNNEADTPDNFQSRRPNTSFCFLDIRSPGLGDTAMYLCATSRDQVLAGVNEQFFGPGTRLTVL.

This clone has just a few counts. This sample includes further DNA sequences coding for the same CDR3. This chain joins TRBV18 and TRBJ2-5; D unresolved. Between the trimmed V and J ends, which lost 4 bases and 2 bases, there was a span of 2 bases. The CDR3 covers 11 residues. CDR1 is KGHSH and CDR2 is LQKENI in the germline V gene. CDR3 sequence reads: CASSLQETQYF. The DNA for the CDR3 is TGTGCCAGCTCACTGCAAGAGACCCAGTACTTC.

This chain links TRBV5-6 with TRBJ2-3; D is uncertain. This CDR3 has 12 residues. V lost 2 bases, J lost 5 bases, and 6 bases lay in between. The germline CDR1 and CDR2 sequences are SGHDT and YYEEEE. The CDR3 DNA is TGTGCCAGCAGCTTCGCAGGAGATACGCAGTATTTT. Protein product: CASSFAGDTQYF.

This clone has a handful of counts. The rearrangement joins TRBV4-2 to TRBJ2-6, with TRBD1 matching 8 bases. V dropped 4 bases and J dropped 0; count of bases not matched to a gene: 8. Germline V CDR1 and CDR2: LGHNA, YNFKEQ. This CDR3 is 18 amino acids long. This CDR3 is CASSPGQVGYSGANVLTF. The CDR3 DNA is TGTGCCAGCAGCCCGGGACAGGTGGGCTACTCTGGGGCCAACGTCCTGACTTTC.

This sequence joins TRBV28 and TRBJ2-7, with a tentative D call TRBD2 (6 bases). From germline, CDR1 is MDHEN and CDR2 SYDVKM. The germline V and J ends were trimmed by 8 bases and 3 bases, with 14 bases remaining between them. The CDR3 is 13 amino acids. CDR3 DNA: TGTGCCAGCGCAACCGGGGGTTTCTACGAGCAGTACTTC. This translates into CASATGGFYEQYF. Full variable domain (outside the CDR3, taken from reference TRBV28 and TRBJ2-7): DVKVTQSSRYLVKRTGEKVFLECVQDMDHENMFWYRQDPGLGLRLIYFSYDVKMKEKGDIPEGYSVSREKKERFSLILESASTNQTSMYLCASATGGFYEQYFGPGTRLTVT.

There are a few counts of this clone. The gene calls are TRBV4-1 and TRBJ2-7, with a tentative D call TRBD1 (6 bases). With 0 bases removed from V and 4 bases from J, the gap between germline ends came to 10 bases. The CDR3 runs 14 residues. Germline assignment: CDR1 MGHRA and CDR2 YSYEKL. The CDR3 reads CASSQDPGDYEQYF. The CDR3 bases are TGCGCCAGCAGCCAAGATCCAGGGGATTACGAGCAGTACTTC.

In this sample, this clone turned up a few times. V is TRBV15 and J is TRBJ2-3, with D perhaps TRBD1 or TRBD2 (5 bases each). Per the germline V gene, CDR1 is LNHNV and CDR2 is YYDKDF (reference sequence). CDR3 length equals 18 residues. Trimming removed 0 bases at V and 5 bases at J, with 21 bases between. The CDR3 region has the DNA TGTGCCACCAGCAGAGATATGGGGACCGGCCTTTACGGAGATACGCAGTATTTT. This gives the protein CATSRDMGTGLYGDTQYF. Drawing the rest from reference TRBV15 and TRBJ2-3, the complete variable domain is DAMVIQNPRYQVTQFGKPVTLSCSQTLNHNVMYWYQQKSSQAPKLLFHYYDKDFNNEADTPDNFQSRRPNTSFCFLDIRSPGLGDTAMYLCATSRDMGTGLYGDTQYFGPGTRLTVL.

Only a few counts were recorded for this clone. CDR3 DNA sequence: TGTGCCAGCAGCTTAGGATCAGGGTTCTCTGGGGCCAACGTCCTGACTTTC. It codes for CASSLGSGFSGANVLTF. V and J are TRBV7-9 and TRBJ2-6; possibly TRBD1 for D (5 bases). The V end lost 1 base, the J end lost 0 bases, and 10 bases lay between the germline ends. Germline CDR1 and CDR2: SEHNR and FQNEAQ (reference sequence). CDR3 length: 17 amino acids.

This sequence joins TRBV7-2 and TRBJ2-3; tentative D call: TRBD1 (6 bases). CDR3 length: 14 residues. CDR1 is SGHTA and CDR2 is FQGNSA in the germline V gene. V lost 4 bases and J lost 1, with 9 bases in between. CDR3 in DNA: TGTGCCAGCAGCTCGTACAGGGGCACAGATACGCAGTATTTT. It encodes CASSSYRGTDTQYF. Supplemented by reference TRBV7-2 and TRBJ2-3, the full variable domain reads GAGVSQSPSNKVTEKGKDVELRCDPISGHTALYWYRQSLGQGLEFLIYFQGNSAPDKSGLPSDRFSAERTGGSVSTLTIQRTQQEDSAVYLCASSSYRGTDTQYFGPGTRLTVL.

This chain uses TRBV18 with TRBJ1-1; 7 bases are a match to TRBD1. V shed 7 bases and J 4 bases; nucleotides not matched to a gene: 6. The CDR3 has 13 amino acids. Germline V gives CDR1 KGHSH, CDR2 LQKENI. The CDR3 region is CASYSGGTTEAFF. CDR3 sequence (DNA): TGTGCCAGCTACTCAGGGGGGACCACTGAAGCTTTCTTT.

The chain recombines TRBV9 with TRBJ2-5, with 12 positions matching TRBD2. Germline loops: CDR1 SGDLS, CDR2 YYNGEE. J lost 4 bases, V lost 0 bases, and 1 base had no gene match. The CDR3 covers 15 residues. The CDR3 DNA reads TGTGCCAGCAGCGTAGGACTAGCGGGAGTAGAGACCCAGTACTTC. Translated: CASSVGLAGVETQYF.

The V gene is TRBV5-4, the J gene TRBJ2-1; D call uncertain. Per the germline V gene, CDR1 is SGHNT and CDR2 is YYREEE (reference sequence). This CDR3 comprises 12 residues. V lost 1 base and J 9 bases, leaving 8 bases between the germline ends. The CDR3 spells CASSLPWGEQFF. As DNA, the CDR3 is TGTGCCAGCAGCTTGCCATGGGGTGAGCAGTTCTTC.

The V gene is TRBV7-9, the J gene TRBJ1-2; the D is unclear. Trimming cost V 5 bases and J 4 bases, with 17 bases left between them. In germline, CDR1 is SEHNR, CDR2 FQNEAQ (reference sequence). The CDR3 length is 15 residues. The chain's CDR3 is CASSAARTTPYGYTF. DNA for the CDR3: TGTGCCAGCAGCGCCGCCCGGACCACCCCCTATGGCTACACCTTC.